This T cell receptor (beta chain) appears in the sequencing data of a study of long-term antiretroviral therapy in people with HIV. Study results and limitations: Pre-ART-expanded clones dominated the repertoire at all time points.

Run at survey level, the immunoSEQ assay was version v3.0. Sequencing set out to capture roughly 35,000-55,000 T-cell genomes per sample. Clones were sequenced by immunoSEQ multiplex PCR, and TCRdb holds only the in-frame ones, with some missing. The table records tens of thousands of clones, 70% to 85% of them present only once. Per donor, a minimum of one pre-ART and a minimum of two post-ART PBMC samples were available. Until DNA extraction, the samples held between about 1-10 million cryopreserved PBMC. Concerning this clone itself: No antigen is known for it.

The TCR was taken from a man in his forties or fifties with HIV. The sample was unsorted PBMCs, taken 0.5 years before starting antiretroviral therapy.

The CDR3 region is CASSLGAPYEQYF. In DNA, the CDR3 is TGTGCCAGCAGCTTAGGGGCCCCCTACGAGCAGTACTTC. The genes are TRBV7-2 and TRBJ2-7, with D hard to call. Germline lookup yields CDR1 SGHTA and CDR2 FQGNSA. Trimming left V 1 base short and J 2 bases short, with 6 bases between. The CDR3 runs 13 residues.